These 9 T cell receptor beta chains share one sample of origin, sequenced in a study of blood T cells in healthy people across ages. The use of a sample-barcoded 5' primer and a J-beta primer mix characterized a second PCR of roughly 7 to 12 cycles. TCRdb independently ran MiXCR on the 5' RACE reads; one entry per CDR3 protein. The profile shows around 780,000 distinct CDR3 sequences, 56% of them singletons. The sample taken for sequencing was blood. These receptor sequences come from a man in his forties in good health.

This clonotype turned up a few times. CDR3 in DNA: TGTGCCAGCAGTTATCTAGGAGGGAATGGCTACACCTTC. It specifies CASSYLGGNGYTF. The J gene is TRBJ1-2, the V gene TRBV6-5; D call uncertain. The germline gives CDR1 MNHEY, CDR2 SVGAGI. Trimming took off 3 bases at V and 6 bases at J, with 11 bases between the two ends. The CDR3 covers 13 residues.

This clonotype was detected a few times. This CDR3 is CASSQAGGGHYTQYF. CDR3 nucleotides: TGTGCCAGCAGCCAAGCCGGGGGGGGGCATTATACGCAGTATTTT. The rearrangement uses TRBV7-2 and TRBJ2-3, with 8 bases fitting TRBD2. With V trimmed by 5 bases and J by 7 bases, 11 bases remained unmatched. This CDR3 spans 15 amino acids. Per germline, CDR1 SGHTA and CDR2 FQGNSA.

A note on this clonotype: Sequence at one end of the junction differs from germline and may be a read error. The chain carries TRBV2 and TRBJ1-5, with TRBD1 matching over 7 bases. The CDR3 consists of 14 residues. Germline-derived CDR1 and CDR2 are SNHLY and FYNNEI. The CDR3 DNA is TGTACCAGCAGTAACAGGGGCCGCAATCAGCCCCAGCATTTT. This sequence encodes CTSSNRGRNQPQHF.

This clonotype was counted ten times or more. The CDR3 nucleotides read TGTGCCAGCAGCTTAAGTCTAGCGGAGATCACAGATACGCAGTATTTT. Amino acid sequence: CASSLSLAEITDTQYF. This chain connects TRBV7-9 to TRBJ2-3, with 7 bases aligning to TRBD2. The CDR3 extends over 16 amino acids. The trim removed 2 bases at V and 2 bases at J, leaving 7 bases unmatched. The germline V gene has CDR1 SEHNR and CDR2 FQNEAQ (reference sequence). Complete variable domain (other parts from reference TRBV7-9 and TRBJ2-3): DTGVSQNPRHKITKRGQNVTFRCDPISEHNRLYWYRQTLGQGPEFLTYFQNEAQLEKSRLLSDRFSAERPKGSFSTLEIQRTEQGDSAMYLCASSLSLAEITDTQYFGPGTRLTVL.

The chain joins TRBV27 to TRBJ1-5, with D perhaps TRBD1 (6 bases). V lost 2 bases and J 14 bases, leaving 22 bases between the germline ends. Germline assignment: CDR1 MNHEY and CDR2 SMNVEV (reference sequence). This CDR3 contains 15 residues. The CDR3 region is CASSLGGRPSEDEHF. CDR3 DNA sequence: TGTGCCAGCAGTTTAGGGGGGCGGCCGTCCGAAGATGAGCATTTT.

This rearrangement joins TRBV6-5 to TRBJ2-2; D is perhaps TRBD2 (5 bases). V lost 4 bases to trimming and J lost 5 bases, with 11 bases between them. The CDR3 length is 14 residues. Germline CDR1 MNHEY, CDR2 SVGAGI. DNA of the CDR3: TGTGCCAGCAGTTGGCTAGCATTGACCGGGGAGCTGTTTTTT. Protein: CASSWLALTGELFF.

The chain is built from TRBV27 and TRBJ2-7; D gene uncertain. Trimming cost V 2 bases and J 6 bases, with 20 bases left between them. Germline CDR1 MNHEY, CDR2 SMNVEV (reference sequence). The length of the CDR3 is 16 residues. CDR3 in DNA: TGTGCCAGCAGTTTAAGGGTCGGGCTCCCAAGCTGCGAGCAGTACTTC. It specifies CASSLRVGLPSCEQYF.

This clonotype has more than one count but fewer than ten. The genes are TRBV29-1 and TRBJ2-5; the D is unclear. This CDR3 has 12 amino acids. Trimming removed 4 bases from V and 3 bases from J, with 9 bases in between. Germline V lookup: CDR1 SQVTM, CDR2 ANQGSEA. This CDR3 reads CSVAQLEETQYF. CDR3 DNA: TGCAGCGTTGCTCAGCTCGAAGAGACCCAGTACTTC.

This clonotype has only a few counts. The rearrangement joins TRBV6-5 to TRBJ2-7, with TRBD1 matching over 8 bases. Germline CDR1 MNHEY, CDR2 SVGAGI. The length of the CDR3 is 15 residues. V was clipped by 3 bases and J by 4 bases; unmatched bases: 8. The CDR3 region is CASSYTRGLQYEQYF. The CDR3 nucleotides are TGTGCCAGCAGTTATACCAGGGGGCTTCAGTACGAGCAGTACTTC.